The 18 T cell receptor beta chains reported below all come from one sample, sequenced in a study of blood T cell repertoires in COVID-19 (dated by TCRdb to 2018 to 2020). Library preparation was by the immunoSEQ multiplex PCR assay. Sourced from immuneACCESS, this table was stored by TCRdb with only in-frame sequences that have V and J called. A share of the clones is absent; for the studies checked, an unresolved V gene accounts for under half, and the remainder has no known explanation. Recorded for this sample are more than 200,000 clones; about nine tenths of them occurred a single time. Approximately 6.1% of the sample rests with the top ten. The specimen sequenced was peripheral blood. Receptor source: an elderly man with acute or convalescent COVID-19.

This rearrangement joins TRBV7-2 to TRBJ2-1; D may be TRBD2 (5 bases). Germline CDR1 is SGHTA and CDR2 is FQGNSA. The CDR3 totals 15 residues. Trimming pared 7 bases from V and 4 bases from J, leaving 17 bases between. In DNA form, the CDR3 reads TGTGCCAGCATAGCGTCCAGCGGAAATTACAATGAGCAGTTCTTC. It translates to CASIASSGNYNEQFF.

This chain joins TRBV13 and TRBJ2-1; the D gene is possibly TRBD2 (6 bases). Germline values: CDR1 PRHDT, CDR2 FYEKMQ (reference sequence). The V gene lost 3 bases and the J gene lost 2 bases, with 11 bases spanning the gap. This CDR3 is built from 15 residues. CDR3 coding DNA: TGTGCCAGCAGCTTGGGACTCTCCACCTACAATGAGCAGTTCTTC. It encodes CASSLGLSTYNEQFF.

The chain carries TRBV15 and TRBJ2-7; tentative D call: TRBD2 (6 bases). CDR3 length: 13 amino acids. Germline V gene sequence: CDR1 LNHNV, CDR2 YYDKDF (reference sequence). V dropped 8 bases and J dropped 5 bases, with 16 bases sitting between them. This CDR3 reads CATELRTTHEQYF. CDR3 DNA sequence: TGTGCCACCGAACTCAGGACTACACACGAGCAGTACTTC.

The V call is TRBV10-3, the J call TRBJ1-6; 7 bases agree with TRBD1. The CDR3 has 16 residues. Germline V gene data show CDR1 as ENHRY and CDR2 as SYGVKD. J lost 7 bases, V lost 4 bases, and 10 bases had no gene match. The CDR3 reads CAISGQTGQSNSPLHF. For the CDR3, the DNA is TGTGCCATCAGTGGCCAAACGGGACAGTCAAATTCACCCCTCCACTTT.

The chain has TRBV7-2 and TRBJ1-3, with 9 bases matching TRBD1. This CDR3 comprises 17 residues. Unmatched junction bases numbered 6, after V lost 1 base and J lost 2 bases. Germline V gene lookup returns CDR1 SGHTA and CDR2 FQGNSA. This CDR3 reads CASSLGGQGRAGNTIYF. DNA for the CDR3: TGTGCCAGCAGCTTAGGGGGACAGGGAAGAGCTGGAAACACCATATATTTT.

J is TRBJ2-2 and V is TRBV5-1, with D possibly being TRBD2 (6 bases). The germline V and J ends were trimmed by 5 bases and 2 bases, with 13 bases remaining between them. This CDR3 region has 15 residues. The V gene's germline CDR1 is SGHRS and CDR2 YFSETQ. The CDR3 loop is CASRPRTTNTGELFF. The DNA for the CDR3 is TGCGCCAGCAGACCACGGACTACCAACACCGGGGAGCTGTTTTTT.

The V and J genes are TRBV7-9 and TRBJ1-3; 7 nucleotides align to TRBD1. CDR1 and CDR2 from the germline V gene are SEHNR and FQNEAQ (reference sequence). This CDR3 has 17 amino acids. Trimming took 4 bases from V and 2 from J; bases not matched to a gene: 11. In DNA, the CDR3 is TGTGCCAGCAGCTCCCCAGCCTCAGGGGGAGCTGGAAACACCATATATTTT. Translation gives CASSSPASGGAGNTIYF.

The CDR3 region has the DNA TGCGCCAGCAGCTTGGAACGGGGCACCGGGGAGCTGTTTTTT. Its protein is CASSLERGTGELFF. The chain recombines TRBV5-1 with TRBJ2-2; D perhaps matches TRBD2 (5 bases). The CDR3 sequence is 14 residues long. Trimming removed 0 bases at V and 4 bases at J, with 7 bases between. Germline CDR1 and CDR2: SGHRS and YFSETQ. Combining the CDR3 with reference TRBV5-1 and TRBJ2-2 gives the whole variable domain KAGVTQTPRYLIKTRGQQVTLSCSPISGHRSVSWYQQTPGQGLQFLFEYFSETQRNKGNFPGRFSGRQFSNSRSEMNVSTLELGDSALYLCASSLERGTGELFFGEGSRLTVL.

The V gene is TRBV7-2, the J gene TRBJ2-3, with 12 bases lining up with TRBD2. The germline V gene encodes CDR1 SGHTA and CDR2 FQGNSA. The CDR3 extends over 17 amino acids. Trimming took 1 base from V and 6 from J; bases not matched to a gene: 8. Written as DNA, the CDR3 is TGTGCCAGCAGCTTAGGGCTGACTAGCGGGAGTGCCGATACGCAGTATTTT. Its protein product is CASSLGLTSGSADTQYF.

This CDR3 is CASSLASGSFGELFF. In DNA, the CDR3 is TGTGCCAGCAGCTTAGCTAGCGGGAGTTTCGGGGAGCTGTTTTTT. This rearrangement joins TRBV7-3 to TRBJ2-2; 10 bases fit TRBD2. The CDR3 runs 15 residues. The germline CDR1 and CDR2 sequences are SGHTA and FQGTGA. Unmatched junction bases numbered 4, after V lost 2 bases and J lost 7 bases.

The chain couples TRBV5-8 to TRBJ2-7; TRBD1 might be the D (6 bases). The germline CDR1 and CDR2 sequences are SGHTS and YDEGEE. V lost 2 bases and J lost 3, with 12 bases in between. CDR3 length equals 14 residues. The CDR3 here is CASSLGTQLYEQYF. CDR3 DNA: TGTGCCAGCAGCTTAGGGACACAACTCTACGAGCAGTACTTC.

This clone was observed once. The rearrangement uses TRBV7-2 and TRBJ2-5, with D unclear. CDR1 and CDR2 from the germline V gene are SGHTA and FQGNSA. The V end was cut by 3 bases, the J end by 5 bases, with 13 bases between. This CDR3 spans 14 amino acids. The CDR3 DNA reads as TGTGCCAGCAGCTTTGTAGGTGAGGCGGAGACCCAGTACTTC. Translated: CASSFVGEAETQYF.

This chain's CDR3 is CATSDGQGNSPLHF. The DNA for the CDR3 is TGTGCCACCAGTGACGGACAGGGGAATTCACCCCTCCACTTT. The V and J genes are TRBV24-1 and TRBJ1-6; TRBD1 matches 9 bases. CDR1 is KGHDR, CDR2 SFDVKD, per germline. The CDR3 has 14 residues. J lost 7 bases, V lost 4 bases, and 1 base had no gene match.

The genes are TRBV5-1 and TRBJ2-3; TRBD2 agrees at 11 bases. CDR1 and CDR2 from the germline V gene are SGHRS and YFSETQ. This CDR3 region has 16 residues. J was trimmed by 3 bases and V by 4 bases; bases with no gene match: 7. CDR3 in DNA: TGCGCCAGCAGCCAATCTCTAGCGGGAGGAACAGATACGCAGTATTTT. Protein sequence: CASSQSLAGGTDTQYF.

This chain uses TRBV6-5 with TRBJ2-1; 9 bases fit TRBD2. Germline assignment: CDR1 MNHEY and CDR2 SVGAGI. J gave up 6 bases and V 0 bases, and 3 bases lay outside the gene matches. The CDR3 is 15 residues long. This CDR3 reads CASSYSREGRNEQFF. As DNA, the CDR3 is TGTGCCAGCAGTTACTCGCGGGAGGGCCGCAATGAGCAGTTCTTC.

This clone was detected only a few times. This rearrangement joins TRBV30 to TRBJ1-3; D is possibly TRBD1 (5 bases). The CDR3 has 16 residues. Per germline, CDR1 GTSNPN and CDR2 SVGIG (reference sequence). Trimming stripped 3 bases from V and 0 bases from J, with 15 bases between. CDR3 sequence (DNA): TGTGCCTGGAGCGGATGGGGACTGAACTCTGGAAACACCATATATTTT. This gives the protein CAWSGWGLNSGNTIYF.

This sequence joins TRBV29-1 and TRBJ2-2; D gene ambiguous. The CDR3 consists of 14 residues. Germline V CDR1 and CDR2: SQVTM, ANQGSEA. V was shortened by 6 bases and J by 1 base, with 12 bases between the two germline ends. CDR3 amino acids: CSVTSEMNTGELFF. The CDR3 DNA is TGCAGCGTAACATCGGAGATGAACACCGGGGAGCTGTTTTTT.

The chain combines TRBV15 with TRBJ1-4, with D tentatively TRBD1 (6 bases). Germline lookup yields CDR1 LNHNV and CDR2 YYDKDF (reference sequence). The CDR3 contains 15 residues. V was pared by 5 bases and J by 0 bases, with 10 bases between. The CDR3 DNA is TGTGCCACCAGCCGTGACAGGACAACTAATGAAAAACTGTTTTTT. Translating it yields CATSRDRTTNEKLFF.